The T cell receptor (beta chain) described here comes from a study of blood T cell repertoires in COVID-19 (TCRdb year 2020). Background on the whole study: The collaborator samples originated in the United States, Italy and Spain and spanned the acute and convalescent phases of COVID-19. The dataset comprised deeply sampled blood TCRbeta repertoires from subjects exposed to, actively infected with, or recovered from COVID-19. The samples were drawn from two sources: the first 160 participants of the ongoing ImmuneRACE study, and some 1,300 subjects contributed by 6 global collaborators. The prospective study material was composed of cDNA or gDNA derived from T cells, B-cell-depleted T cells, or PBMCs. Where available, HLA class I and class II types were obtained from metadata supplied by the sample provider rather than from assay-based typing. A freely available public database, intended as a resource for researchers studying the immune response to SARS-CoV-2, is where the repertoires were released. A de-identified subject ID, COVID-19 status, age in years and sex were almost always included in the sample metadata. The study at large found these results: How much clinical and demographic metadata was included differed by source and by participant, and the metadata was provided uncurated.

In Seattle, one collaborating source enrolled patients while the infection was active and tracked those patients longitudinally over the course of disease. The collaborating institutions used their own protocols to collect whole blood in K2EDTA tubes. For TCRbeta analysis, collaborators shipped samples in one of three forms: frozen whole blood, isolated PBMCs, or DNA extracted from either of those sample types. A remark on this clone: Its antigen is not yet known. Per-base quality was not reported, and no clone a single base away is much larger than it.

The immunoSEQ Assay, a bias-controlled multiplex PCR, was used to amplify TCRbeta CDR3 regions from genomic DNA. In the paper's pipeline: The number of nucleated cells in each sample was estimated by amplification of reference gene primers within the assay. To quantify the absolute abundance of each unique TCRbeta CDR3 rearrangement, sequence reads were collapsed and filtered. For each sample, productive Simpson clonality was calculated as the square root of Simpson's diversity index across productive rearrangements. TCRdb carries this immuneACCESS record with in-frame sequences only. Its versions omit some clonotypes, under half of them owing to an unresolved V gene in the studies checked, with the rest unexplained. V, J and clone size are taken as reported in that table, and D and trimming were inferred from the DNA itself. The sample records nearly 25,000 clones, 65% to 80% of which are singletons. The top ten clonotypes cover 5% to 8% of the sample.

Source material: peripheral blood. The clonotype was recovered from a man over 45 with COVID-19, enrolled during active disease.

The CDR3 is CASSLARTSGRAWGTDTQYF. The DNA sequence is given as TGTGCCAGCAGCTTAGCCAGGACTAGCGGGAGGGCCTGGGGCACAGATACGCAGTATTTT. The sequence joins TRBV11-3 to TRBJ2-3; 15 nucleotides in the junction match TRBD2. CDR1 and CDR2, looked up from the germline V gene, are SGHNT and YENEEA. Germline trimming amounts to 1 base on V and 1 base on J, with 9 as the count of junction bases outside the gene matches. The CDR3 spans 20 residues, from the cysteine through the phenylalanine. The DNA shown is the 60-base CDR3, in frame from base 1.